This T cell receptor beta chain emerged from a study of T cells in Graves' hyperthyroidism and ophthalmopathy. Study at large: The initial diagnosis was the point when peripheral blood was collected, ahead of any treatment. Study-wide points: Most thyroid clonotypes that were expanded above 0.001 also turned up in blood.

Uncontrolled infection, other autoimmune disease, pregnancy or lactation disqualified patients from enrolment. Each diagnosis was grounded in clinical symptoms, serum thyroxine and TRAb, thyroid ultrasound, and orbital computed tomography. There are a few counts of this clonotype. Antigen unknown. There were TCR beta CDR3 regions amplified from RNA transcripts. First-round RT-PCR of the TCR CDR3 relied on the HTBI primer set. Using its own MiXCR run on the multiplex PCR reads, TCRdb lists one record per CDR3 protein. This table has around 540,000 distinct CDR3 sequences, about 16% appearing once. The sample consisted of blood. This receptor was obtained from a woman under 40 with Graves' ophthalmopathy.

The CDR3 region has the DNA TGTGCCAGCAGGGAAGGCGACGTCCGCCACTCTGGGGCCAACGTCCTGACTTTC. This gives the protein CASREGDVRHSGANVLTF. This chain uses TRBV5-6 with TRBJ2-6; D call uncertain. V lost 5 bases and J lost 0, with 18 bases in between. This CDR3 is 18 amino acids long. Looked up from germline, CDR1 is SGHDT and CDR2 is YYEEEE.